The 10 T cell receptor beta chains listed next were all sequenced from one sample in a study of radiotherapy plus CTLA-4 blockade in lung cancer. The method was immunoSEQ multiplex PCR; TCRdb's version includes in-frame clones alone and lacks a portion of them. Among tens of thousands of clones listed, roughly 72% were seen once. The material was peripheral blood, obtained from a patient treated with radiotherapy plus ipilimumab. These receptor sequences come from a human donor with non-small cell lung cancer who had stable disease on radiotherapy plus ipilimumab.

This clone was recorded at least ten times. V is TRBV10-2 and J is TRBJ1-2; perhaps TRBD1 as D (6 bases). CDR3 size: 17 residues. V was pared by 0 bases and J by 4 bases, with 18 bases between. Germline V gene lookup returns CDR1 WSHSY and CDR2 SAAADI. CDR3 nucleotides: TGCGCCAGCAGTGAGTCTGGATACAGGGACCCACGCTATGGCTACACCTTC. Amino acid sequence: CASSESGYRDPRYGYTF.

The rearrangement uses TRBV5-1 and TRBJ2-3; D may be TRBD2 (5 bases). The CDR3 has 15 residues. Between the trimmed V and J ends, which lost 0 bases and 8 bases, there was a span of 16 bases. Germline CDR1 is SGHRS and CDR2 is YFSETQ. CDR3 in amino acids: CASSLVGRREGTQYF. The CDR3 DNA sequence: TGCGCCAGCAGCTTGGTAGGGAGACGGGAAGGTACGCAGTATTTT.

The V and J genes are TRBV19 and TRBJ1-4, with a tentative D call TRBD1 (6 bases). The CDR3 contains 14 residues. Germline V gives CDR1 LNHDA, CDR2 SQIVND (reference sequence). Trimming removed 5 bases from V and 4 bases from J, with 11 bases in between. In nucleotides, the CDR3 is TGTGCCAGTAGTCCAGGACAGCGTAATGAAAAACTGTTTTTT. Protein: CASSPGQRNEKLFF.

V is TRBV9 and J is TRBJ2-5; no clear D gene. The J call may be incorrect, as the DNA end agrees better with TRBJ2-7. Germline loops: CDR1 SGDLS, CDR2 YYNGEE. The CDR3 spans 12 residues. The CDR3 nucleotides are TGTGCCAGCACGAATCCATTGCACGAGCAGTACTTC. The encoded protein is CASTNPLHEQYF.

The V gene is TRBV18, the J gene TRBJ2-5; possibly TRBD1 for D (5 bases). The CDR3 contains 13 residues. V lost 3 bases and J lost 5, with 10 bases in between. CDR1 is KGHSH, CDR2 LQKENI, per germline. In nucleotides, the CDR3 is TGTGCCAGCTCACCGACCAGGGCGGAGACCCAGTACTTC. Translating it yields CASSPTRAETQYF.

The V call is TRBV2, the J call TRBJ1-4; 7 bases fit TRBD1. Unmatched junction bases numbered 4, after V lost 4 bases and J lost 8 bases. Germline CDR1 SNHLY, CDR2 FYNNEI. There are 13 residues in the CDR3. The CDR3 loop reads CASSGQGGEKLFF. In DNA, the CDR3 is TGTGCCAGCAGTGGACAGGGAGGCGAAAAACTGTTTTTT.

The CDR3 loop reads CASSLQGANEQFF. CDR3 nucleotide sequence: TGTGCCAGCAGCTTACAGGGGGCAAATGAGCAGTTCTTC. V gene TRBV11-3 combines with J gene TRBJ2-1; TRBD1 matches 8 bases. J was trimmed by 7 bases and V by 2 bases; bases with no gene match: 1. There are 13 residues in the CDR3. The germline V gene encodes CDR1 SGHNT and CDR2 YENEEA. Based on the CDR3 plus reference TRBV11-3 and TRBJ2-1, the full variable domain is EAGVVQSPRYKIIEKKQPVAFWCNPISGHNTLYWYLQNLGQGPELLIRYENEEAVDDSQLPKDRFSAERLKGVDSTLKIQPAELGDSAVYLCASSLQGANEQFFGPGTRLTVL.

Written as DNA, the CDR3 is TGTGCCAGTAGTAGGTTCGGGGTGGAGACCCAGTACTTC. This sequence encodes CASSRFGVETQYF. The gene calls are TRBV19 and TRBJ2-5; D possibly corresponds to TRBD2 (5 bases). Between the trimmed V and J ends, which lost 4 bases and 5 bases, there was a span of 11 bases. This CDR3 region has 13 residues. Per the germline V gene, CDR1 is LNHDA and CDR2 is SQIVND (reference sequence).

This clone has a count of ten or more. The rearrangement uses TRBV23-1 and TRBJ1-5; the D is unclear. TRBV23-1 is given ORF status, its function remaining uncertain. The CDR3 is 15 residues long. V shed 3 bases and J shed 3 bases, with 12 bases lying between them. CDR3 DNA sequence: TGCGCCAGCAGTCAGTCGGGGATCTTCAATCAGCCCCAGCATTTT. Translated: CASSQSGIFNQPQHF.

This clone has only one observation. The genes are TRBV5-6 and TRBJ2-3, with 7 bases that match TRBD2. Losses at the gene ends were 1 base for V and 2 bases for J; bases not matched to a gene: 1. CDR1 is SGHDT and CDR2 is YYEEEE in the germline V gene. CDR3 length: 14 amino acids. In nucleotides, the CDR3 is TGTGCCAGCAGCTTGCGGGGGGTCACAGATACGCAGTATTTT. This gives the protein CASSLRGVTDTQYF. Full variable domain (outside the CDR3, taken from reference TRBV5-6 and TRBJ2-3): DAGVTQSPTHLIKTRGQQVTLRCSPKSGHDTVSWYQQALGQGPQFIFQYYEEEERQRGNFPDRFSGHQFPNYSSELNVNALLLGDSALYLCASSLRGVTDTQYFGPGTRLTVL.